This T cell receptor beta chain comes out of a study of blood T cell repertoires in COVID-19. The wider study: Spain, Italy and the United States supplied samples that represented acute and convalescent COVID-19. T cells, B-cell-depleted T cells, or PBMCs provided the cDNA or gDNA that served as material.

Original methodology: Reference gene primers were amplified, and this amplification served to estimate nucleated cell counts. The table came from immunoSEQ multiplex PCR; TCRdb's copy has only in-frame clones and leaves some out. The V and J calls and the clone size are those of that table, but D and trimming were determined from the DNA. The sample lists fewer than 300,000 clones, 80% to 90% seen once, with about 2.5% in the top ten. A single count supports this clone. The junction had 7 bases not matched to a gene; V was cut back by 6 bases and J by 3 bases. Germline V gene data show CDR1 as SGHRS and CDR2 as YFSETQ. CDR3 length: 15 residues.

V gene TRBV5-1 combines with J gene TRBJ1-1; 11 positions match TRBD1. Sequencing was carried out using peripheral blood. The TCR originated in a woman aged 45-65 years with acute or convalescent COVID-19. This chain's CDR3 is CASNLGQGADTEAFF. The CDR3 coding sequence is TGCGCCAGCAATCTAGGACAGGGGGCGGACACTGAAGCTTTCTTT.